This T cell receptor beta chain was documented in a study of blood T cell repertoires in COVID-19 (dated by TCRdb to 2018 to 2021). About the investigation overall: Collaborator samples came from the United States, Italy and Spain and covered acute and convalescent phases of COVID-19. The material from the prospective study consisted of cDNA or gDNA derived from T cells, B-cell-depleted T cells, or PBMCs. The dataset comprised deeply sampled blood TCRbeta repertoires from subjects exposed to, actively infected with, or recovered from COVID-19. Nearly every sample came with metadata listing a de-identified subject ID, COVID-19 status, age in years and sex. The repertoires were released in a freely available public database meant as a resource for research on the immune response to SARS-CoV-2. HLA class I and class II types, where available, came from metadata supplied by the sample provider rather than from assay-based typing. Samples came from the ongoing ImmuneRACE study (first 160 participants) plus 1,254 subjects from 6 global collaborators. On the study overall, not on this receptor specifically: How much clinical and demographic metadata was included differed by source and by participant, and the metadata was provided uncurated.

About this clone: No antigen is known for it. No base quality information exists; no much larger clone differs at one position. The same CDR3 is also encoded by other DNA sequences in this sample.

The germline V gene sets CDR1 to SGHAT and CDR2 to FQNNGV. The CDR3 goes from the cysteine to the phenylalanine over 14 residues. Only the CDR3 region is kept as DNA, spanning 42 bases read in frame from base 1. Trimming costs V 5 bases and J 2 bases, and their ends lie 12 bases apart. Whole blood was collected in K2EDTA tubes by collaborating institutions according to the institutions' own protocols. For TCRbeta analysis, collaborator samples were shipped as frozen whole blood, as isolated PBMCs, or as DNA extracted from either sample type. TCRbeta CDR3 regions were amplified from genomic DNA using the immunoSEQ Assay, a bias-controlled multiplex PCR. In the source study's methods: Within the assay, amplification of reference gene primers was used to estimate how many nucleated cells each sample contained. Sequence reads were collapsed and filtered to measure the absolute abundance of every unique TCRbeta CDR3 rearrangement. For each sample, productive Simpson clonality was calculated as the square root of Simpson's diversity index across productive rearrangements. Here the immuneACCESS table is served through TCRdb, limited to in-frame sequences with V and J called. Missing clones are a known gap in these copies; in checked studies unresolved V genes cover under half, and the rest lacks a known reason. V, J and clone size were drawn from that table, and D and trimming were deduced from the DNA. The sample table holds around 190,000 clones, of which 80% to 90% were seen once. Of the sample, approximately 13% falls within the top ten clones.

Recombination linked TRBV11-2 to TRBJ2-5; the D gene cannot be resolved reliably. Material: peripheral blood. This receptor was obtained from a human donor in a cohort sampled during active COVID-19. Read as DNA, the sequence is TGTGCCAGCAGCCCGACAAGTTTACAAGAGACCCAGTACTTC. Its translation reads: CASSPTSLQETQYF.